The rows below give T cell receptor beta chains drawn from one sample of a study of response to subunit inactivated influenza vaccine. MiXCR was run by TCRdb on the RT-PCR reads, yielding one entry per CDR3 protein. Of around 320,000 distinct CDR3 sequences in the sample, 20% to 25% were seen once. The sample consisted of PBMCs from blood, taken around 22 months after vaccination. The source is a man aged 50-75 years who received an inactivated influenza vaccine. The CDR3 runs from the conserved cysteine through the conserved F or W. The order of the fields is D gene, clone size, V gene, J gene, CDR3 protein, CDR3 DNA. The D gene is left open where the match is weak. The listing skips clone size in some rows; elsewhere it reads once, few, many or a size class.

.	.	TRBV3-1	TRBJ1-1	CASSRAPWGEAFF	TGTGCCAGCAGCCGGGCCCCATGGGGTGAAGCTTTCTTT
TRBD2	.	TRBV11-2	TRBJ2-1	CASRKGLAGLLYNEQFF	TGTGCCAGCAGAAAGGGACTAGCGGGCCTACTATACAATGAGCAGTTCTTC
TRBD2	.	TRBV4-2	TRBJ2-3	CASSQELAGGPRADTQYF	TGTGCCAGCAGCCAAGAGTTAGCGGGGGGGCCGAGGGCAGATACGCAGTATTTT
.	few	TRBV12-3/TRBV12-4	TRBJ1-5	CASSHFRAAPDQPQHF	TGTGCCAGCAGCCATTTCCGGGCTGCCCCCGATCAGCCCCAGCATTTT
.	.	TRBV12-3/TRBV12-4	TRBJ1-2	CASSLLPGAGGYTF	TGTGCCAGCAGTTTACTACCAGGGGCTGGTGGCTACACCTTC
TRBD1	few	TRBV16	TRBJ1-1	CASSQVTGGTEVFF	TGTGCCAGCAGCCAAGTTACAGGGGGCACTGAAGTTTTCTTT
.	few	TRBV20-1	TRBJ1-2	CSARDRGGLRGYTF	TGCAGTGCTAGAGATCGCGGGGGCTTGCGAGGCTACACCTTC
.	many	TRBV7-9	TRBJ1-2	CASSSSSADRIYGYTF	TGTGCCAGCAGCTCCTCCTCCGCGGACAGAATCTATGGCTACACCTTC
TRBD1	.	TRBV20-1	TRBJ1-4	CSARIGWGQASEKLFF	TGCAGTGCTAGAATCGGCTGGGGACAGGCGTCTGAAAAACTGTTTTTT
.	few	TRBV7-2	TRBJ1-2	CASSLGRYNYGYTF	TGTGCCAGCAGTTTGGGCCGGTATAACTATGGCTACACCTTC
.	few	TRBV20-1	TRBJ2-7	CSATGRARYEQYF	TGCAGTGCGACAGGACGGGCCCGCTACGAGCAGTACTTC
TRBD1	.	TRBV4-3	TRBJ1-6	CASSQEGGRGVYSPLHF	TGCGCCAGCAGCCAAGAAGGGGGCAGGGGTGTATATTCACCCCTCCACTTT
TRBD1	few	TRBV18	TRBJ1-4	CASSLASPGTGNEKLFF	TGTGCCAGCTCACTGGCCTCCCCCGGGACAGGGAATGAAAAACTGTTTTTT
.	.	TRBV15	TRBJ2-3	CATSRDRRDTQYF	TGTGCCACCAGCAGAGATCGAAGAGATACGCAGTATTTT
.	few	TRBV20-1	TRBJ2-7	CSARLGTGGLEQYF	TGCAGTGCTAGGCTTGGGACGGGGGGCTTGGAGCAGTACTTC
TRBD1	.	TRBV3-1	TRBJ2-1	CASNLRDRGPNEQFF	TGTGCCAGCAACCTCCGGGACAGGGGGCCCAATGAGCAGTTCTTC
TRBD2	few	TRBV7-9	TRBJ2-1	CASSLGLAGPPGNEQFF	TGTGCCAGCAGCCTGGGACTAGCGGGGCCCCCCGGGAATGAGCAGTTCTTC
.	many	TRBV11-2	TRBJ1-3	CASSLRGGQGRSGNTIYF	TGTGCCAGCAGCTTAAGAGGGGGGCAGGGTCGCTCTGGAAACACCATATATTTT
.	.	TRBV14	TRBJ1-1	CASSRQDPPNTEAFF	TGTGCCAGCAGCCGACAGGACCCGCCGAACACTGAAGCTTTCTTT
.	.	TRBV14	TRBJ2-3	CASSQCEACTQYF	TGTGCCAGCAGCCAATGTGAGGCGTGTACGCAGTATTTT
.	few	TRBV11-2	TRBJ1-3	CASSQLPSGNTIYF	TGTGCCAGCAGCCAACTTCCGTCTGGAAACACCATATATTTT
TRBD1	.	TRBV28	TRBJ2-7	CASRDAGGEQYF	TGTGCCAGCAGGGACGCAGGGGGCGAGCAGTACTTC
TRBD1	.	TRBV6-5	TRBJ1-1	CASSFMGQGSEAFF	TGTGCCAGCAGTTTCATGGGACAGGGTTCTGAAGCTTTCTTT
.	.	TRBV29-1	TRBJ1-1	CSVRGVVTEAFF	TGCAGCGTCCGTGGGGTGGTCACTGAAGCTTTCTTT
.	.	TRBV12-3/TRBV12-4	TRBJ1-2	CASSFRQGSGYTF	TGTGCCAGCAGTTTTCGGCAGGGATCTGGCTACACCTTC
TRBD1	.	TRBV4-2	TRBJ1-2	CASSQDRGCAYGYTF	TGTGCCAGCAGCCAAGACAGGGGGTGCGCCTATGGCTACACCTTC
TRBD2	.	TRBV12-3/TRBV12-4	TRBJ2-7	CASSYSGRALDEQYF	TGTGCCAGCAGTTACAGCGGGAGGGCCTTGGACGAGCAGTACTTC
TRBD2	.	TRBV2	TRBJ2-1	CASSDTGTSFYNEQFF	TGTGCCAGCAGCGACACCGGGACTAGCTTCTACAATGAGCAGTTCTTC